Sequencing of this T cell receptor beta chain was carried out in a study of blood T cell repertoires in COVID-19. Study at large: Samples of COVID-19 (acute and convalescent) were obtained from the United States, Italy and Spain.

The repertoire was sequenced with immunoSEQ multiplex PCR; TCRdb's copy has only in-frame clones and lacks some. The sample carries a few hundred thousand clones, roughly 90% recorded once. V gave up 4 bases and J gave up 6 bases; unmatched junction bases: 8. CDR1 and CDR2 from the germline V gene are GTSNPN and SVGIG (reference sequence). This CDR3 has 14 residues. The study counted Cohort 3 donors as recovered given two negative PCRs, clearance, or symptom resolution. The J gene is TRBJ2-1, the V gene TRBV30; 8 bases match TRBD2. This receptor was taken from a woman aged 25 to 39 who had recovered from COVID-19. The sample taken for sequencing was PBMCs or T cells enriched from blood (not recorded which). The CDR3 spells CAWNGLAGFNEQFF. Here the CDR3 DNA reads TGTGCCTGGAACGGTCTAGCGGGCTTCAATGAGCAGTTCTTC.